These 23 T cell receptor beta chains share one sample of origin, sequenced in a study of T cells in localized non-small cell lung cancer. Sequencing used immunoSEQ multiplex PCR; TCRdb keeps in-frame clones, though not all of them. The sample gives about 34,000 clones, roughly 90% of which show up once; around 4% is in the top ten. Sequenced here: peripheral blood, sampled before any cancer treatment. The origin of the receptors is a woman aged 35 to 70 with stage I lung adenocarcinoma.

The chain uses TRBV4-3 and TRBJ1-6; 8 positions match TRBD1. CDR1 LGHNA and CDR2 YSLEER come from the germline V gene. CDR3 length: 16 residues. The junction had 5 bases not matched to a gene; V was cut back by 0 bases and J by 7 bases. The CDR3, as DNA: TGCGCCAGCAGCCAAGAAGCCAGGGGGCACAATTCACCCCTCCACTTT. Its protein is CASSQEARGHNSPLHF.

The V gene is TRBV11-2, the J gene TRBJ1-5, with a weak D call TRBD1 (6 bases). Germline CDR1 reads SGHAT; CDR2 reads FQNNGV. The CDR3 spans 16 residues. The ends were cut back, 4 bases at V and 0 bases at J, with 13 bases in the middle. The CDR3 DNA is TGTGCCAGCAGCTCTAGAGACAGGTATAGCAATCAGCCCCAGCATTTT. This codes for CASSSRDRYSNQPQHF.

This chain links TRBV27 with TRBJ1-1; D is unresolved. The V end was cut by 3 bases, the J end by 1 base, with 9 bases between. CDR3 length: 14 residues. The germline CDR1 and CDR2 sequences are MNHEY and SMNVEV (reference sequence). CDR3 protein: CASSFDSRNTEAFF. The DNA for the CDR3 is TGTGCCAGCAGTTTCGATTCGAGGAACACTGAAGCTTTCTTT.

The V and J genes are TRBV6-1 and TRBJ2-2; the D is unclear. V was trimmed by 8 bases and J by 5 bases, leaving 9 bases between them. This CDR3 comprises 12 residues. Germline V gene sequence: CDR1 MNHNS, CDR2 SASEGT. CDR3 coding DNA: TGTGCCAGCTGGAGAGTGACCGGGGAGCTGTTTTTT. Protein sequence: CASWRVTGELFF.

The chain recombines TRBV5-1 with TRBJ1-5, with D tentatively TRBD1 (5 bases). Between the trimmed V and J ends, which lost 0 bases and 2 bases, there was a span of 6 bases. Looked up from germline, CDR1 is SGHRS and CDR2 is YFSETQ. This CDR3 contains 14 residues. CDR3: CASSLGGGNQPQHF. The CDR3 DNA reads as TGCGCCAGCAGCTTGGGGGGGGGCAATCAGCCCCAGCATTTT.

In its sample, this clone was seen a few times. DNA for the CDR3: TGTGCCATCAGTGAGAGGGGGGAGGCCGGGGATGGCTACACCTTC. Amino acids: CAISERGEAGDGYTF. The chain couples TRBV10-3 to TRBJ1-2; tentative D call: TRBD1 (6 bases). The CDR3 has 15 amino acids. Per the germline V gene, CDR1 is ENHRY and CDR2 is SYGVKD. Trimming removed 2 bases from V and 6 bases from J, with 16 bases in between.

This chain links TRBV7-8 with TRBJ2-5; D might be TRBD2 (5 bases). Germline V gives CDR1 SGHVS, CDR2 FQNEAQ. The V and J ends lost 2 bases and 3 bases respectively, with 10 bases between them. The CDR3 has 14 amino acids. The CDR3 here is CASSLLALEETQYF. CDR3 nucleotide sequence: TGTGCCAGCAGCTTATTAGCGTTAGAAGAGACCCAGTACTTC.

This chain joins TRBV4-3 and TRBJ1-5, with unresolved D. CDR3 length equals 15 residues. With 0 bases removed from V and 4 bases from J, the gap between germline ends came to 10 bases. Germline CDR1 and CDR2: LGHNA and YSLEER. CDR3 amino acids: CASSQDHTPNQPQHF. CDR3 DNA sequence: TGCGCCAGCAGCCAAGATCACACCCCGAATCAGCCCCAGCATTTT.

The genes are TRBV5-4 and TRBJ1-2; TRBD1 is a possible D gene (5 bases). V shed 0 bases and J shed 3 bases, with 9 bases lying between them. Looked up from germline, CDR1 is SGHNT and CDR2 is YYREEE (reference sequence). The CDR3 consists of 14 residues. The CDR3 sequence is CASSLGGYDYGYTF. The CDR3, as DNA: TGTGCCAGCAGCTTGGGGGGCTACGACTATGGCTACACCTTC. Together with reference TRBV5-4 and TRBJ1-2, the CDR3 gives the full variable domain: ETGVTQSPTHLIKTRGQQVTLRCSSQSGHNTVSWYQQALGQGPQFIFQYYREEENGRGNFPPRFSGLQFPNYSSELNVNALELDDSALYLCASSLGGYDYGYTFGSGTRLTVV.

CDR3 amino acids: CASSLTGKNIQYF. The CDR3 bases are TGTGCCAGCAGCTTAACTGGGAAAAACATTCAGTACTTC. V is TRBV7-6 and J is TRBJ2-4, with D hard to call. CDR3 length: 13 amino acids. V gave up 2 bases and J gave up 4 bases, with 6 bases separating them. CDR1 is SGHVS and CDR2 is FNYEAQ in the germline V gene. Full variable domain (remainder filled in from reference TRBV7-6 and TRBJ2-4): GAGVSQSPRYKVTKRGQDVALRCDPISGHVSLYWYRQALGQGPEFLTYFNYEAQQDKSGLPNDRFSAERPEGSISTLTIQRTEQRDSAMYRCASSLTGKNIQYFGAGTRLSVL.

The CDR3 DNA sequence: TGTGCCAGCAGCCCCGGTAGCGGGGGGGCCAGGTCCTACAATGAGCAGTTCTTC. Protein product: CASSPGSGGARSYNEQFF. This chain connects TRBV7-9 to TRBJ2-1; TRBD2 aligns across 11 bases. This CDR3 comprises 18 residues. CDR1 and CDR2 from the germline V gene are SEHNR and FQNEAQ (reference sequence). V lost 5 bases and J lost 1; bases outside the gene matches: 10.

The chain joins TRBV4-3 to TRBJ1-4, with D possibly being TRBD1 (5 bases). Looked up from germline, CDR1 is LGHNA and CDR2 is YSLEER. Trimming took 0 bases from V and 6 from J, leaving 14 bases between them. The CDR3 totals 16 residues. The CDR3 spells CASSQDPGQSYEKLFF. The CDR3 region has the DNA TGCGCCAGCAGCCAAGATCCGGGGCAGAGCTATGAAAAACTGTTTTTT.

CDR3 DNA: TGTGCCAGCAGCTTTTCTAGCGGAAACTACAATGAGCAGTTCTTC. Translating gives CASSFSSGNYNEQFF. The chain joins TRBV5-6 to TRBJ2-1, with 7 positions matching TRBD2. Germline V CDR1 and CDR2: SGHDT, YYEEEE. With 2 bases clipped from V and 3 bases from J, the junction kept 5 bases outside the gene matches. This CDR3 comprises 15 residues.

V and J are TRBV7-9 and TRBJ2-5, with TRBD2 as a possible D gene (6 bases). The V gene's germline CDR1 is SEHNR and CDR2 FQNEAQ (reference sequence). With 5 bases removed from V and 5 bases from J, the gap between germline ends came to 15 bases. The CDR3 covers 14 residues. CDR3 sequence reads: CASSPDGGQETQYF. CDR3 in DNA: TGTGCCAGCAGCCCAGACGGAGGGCAGGAGACCCAGTACTTC.

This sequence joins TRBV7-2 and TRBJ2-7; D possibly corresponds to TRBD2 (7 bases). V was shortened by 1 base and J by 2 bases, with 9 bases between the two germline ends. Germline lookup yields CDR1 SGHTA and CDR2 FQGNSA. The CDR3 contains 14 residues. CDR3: CASSLEGGAYEQYF. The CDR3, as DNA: TGTGCCAGCAGCTTAGAAGGGGGGGCCTACGAGCAGTACTTC.

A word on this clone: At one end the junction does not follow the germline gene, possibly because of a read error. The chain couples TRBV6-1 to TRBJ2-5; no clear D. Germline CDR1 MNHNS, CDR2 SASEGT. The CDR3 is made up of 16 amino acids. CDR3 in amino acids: CASSEFGSFTQQTQYF. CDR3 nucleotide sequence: TGTGCCAGCAGTGAATTTGGTAGCTTTACCCAACAGACCCAGTACTTC.

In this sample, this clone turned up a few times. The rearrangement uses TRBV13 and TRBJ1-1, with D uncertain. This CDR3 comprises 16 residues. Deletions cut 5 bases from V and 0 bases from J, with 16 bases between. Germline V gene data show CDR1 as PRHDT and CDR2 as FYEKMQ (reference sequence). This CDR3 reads CASSAAGEVMNTEAFF. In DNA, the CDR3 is TGTGCCAGCAGCGCTGCGGGAGAAGTTATGAACACTGAAGCTTTCTTT.

The CDR3 spells CASSLAHGAGGTPYEQYF. CDR3 DNA: TGTGCCAGCAGCTTAGCGCACGGCGCGGGGGGAACTCCCTACGAGCAGTACTTC. The chain is built from TRBV7-8 and TRBJ2-7; 8 bases align to TRBD2. V shed 0 bases and J 2 bases; nucleotides not matched to a gene: 12. The CDR3 is 18 amino acids. Germline V gene lookup returns CDR1 SGHVS and CDR2 FQNEAQ.

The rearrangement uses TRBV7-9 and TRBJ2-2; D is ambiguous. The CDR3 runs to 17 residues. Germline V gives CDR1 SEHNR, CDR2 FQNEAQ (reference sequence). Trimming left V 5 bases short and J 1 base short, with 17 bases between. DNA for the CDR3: TGTGCCAGCAGCCACCATCGACATAAAGTGAACACCGGGGAGCTGTTTTTT. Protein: CASSHHRHKVNTGELFF. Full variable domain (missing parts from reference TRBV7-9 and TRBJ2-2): DTGVSQNPRHKITKRGQNVTFRCDPISEHNRLYWYRQTLGQGPEFLTYFQNEAQLEKSRLLSDRFSAERPKGSFSTLEIQRTEQGDSAMYLCASSHHRHKVNTGELFFGEGSRLTVL.

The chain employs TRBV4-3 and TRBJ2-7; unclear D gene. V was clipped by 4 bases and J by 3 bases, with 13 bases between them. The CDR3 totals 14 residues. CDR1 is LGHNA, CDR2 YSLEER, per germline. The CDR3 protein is CASSPVNNLYEQYF. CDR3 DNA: TGCGCCAGCAGCCCCGTTAACAACCTCTACGAGCAGTACTTC.

The CDR3 DNA is TGTGCCAGCAGCTTAGACAATATGGTTATCGGCCCCTACGAGCAGTACTTC. Protein sequence: CASSLDNMVIGPYEQYF. V is TRBV7-2 and J is TRBJ2-5; D is uncertain. The tail of the sequence fits TRBJ2-7 better, so the J call may be wrong. The germline gives CDR1 SGHTA, CDR2 FQGNSA. The CDR3 covers 17 residues.

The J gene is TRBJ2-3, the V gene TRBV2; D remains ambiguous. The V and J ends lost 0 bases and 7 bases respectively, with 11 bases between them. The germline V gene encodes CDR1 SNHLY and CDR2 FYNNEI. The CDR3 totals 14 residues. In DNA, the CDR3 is TGTGCCAGCAGTGAAGCCCCCATCAACTATACGCAGTATTTT. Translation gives CASSEAPINYTQYF. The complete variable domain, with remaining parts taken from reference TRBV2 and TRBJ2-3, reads EPEVTQTPSHQVTQMGQEVILRCVPISNHLYFYWYRQILGQKVEFLVSFYNNEISEKSEIFDDQFSVERPDGSNFTLKIRSTKLEDSAMYFCASSEAPINYTQYFGPGTRLTVL.

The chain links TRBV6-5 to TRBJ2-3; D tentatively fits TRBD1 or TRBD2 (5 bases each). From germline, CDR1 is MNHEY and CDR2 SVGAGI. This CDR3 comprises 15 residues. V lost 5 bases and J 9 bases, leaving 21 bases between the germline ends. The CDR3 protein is CASSPQQEGHGTQYF. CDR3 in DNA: TGTGCCAGCAGTCCGCAGCAAGAGGGGCATGGGACGCAGTATTTT.